This T cell receptor (beta chain) is from a study of PD-L1 blockade in urothelial cancer. Study information: Men with urothelial cancer arising in the bladder made up about 85% of the roughly 30 patients. Samples of blood were analyzed 3 weeks (second dose) and 6 weeks after treatment start.

From germline, CDR1 is LNHDA and CDR2 SQIVND (reference sequence). Germline trimming cut 7 bases from V and 3 bases from J; bases unmatched to any gene: 7. CDR3 length equals 14 residues. Points on this clone: Its specificity is unknown.

Documented time point: pretreatment peripheral blood. In each PCR, synthetic TCR analog templates were spiked in. Method: immunoSEQ multiplex PCR; TCRdb's copy keeps in-frame clones and lacks some. The sample has about 45,000 clones; 88% are singletons. Study-level results: Where pretreatment blood TCR clonality fell below the median, better survival was predicted.

The TCR was taken from a donor at least 40 years old with urothelial cancer. This specimen consisted of PBMCs, obtained around atezolizumab (anti-PD-L1) treatment. The chain uses TRBV19 and TRBJ2-3, with 7 bases fitting TRBD1. CDR3 loop: CASKRTGLTDTQYF. CDR3 nucleotides: TGTGCCAGTAAGAGGACAGGCCTTACAGATACGCAGTATTTT. Looking up the rest from reference TRBV19 and TRBJ2-3 gives the full variable domain: DGGITQSPKYLFRKEGQNVTLSCEQNLNHDAMYWYRQDPGQGLRLIYYSQIVNDFQKGDIAEGYSVSREKKESFPLTVTSAQKNPTAFYLCASKRTGLTDTQYFGPGTRLTVL.